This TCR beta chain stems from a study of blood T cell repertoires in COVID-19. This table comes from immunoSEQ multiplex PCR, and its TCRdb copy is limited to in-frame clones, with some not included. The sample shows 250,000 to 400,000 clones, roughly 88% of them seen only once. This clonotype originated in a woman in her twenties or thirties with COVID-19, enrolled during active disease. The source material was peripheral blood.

CDR3 coding DNA: TGCGCCAGCAGCGGGCTAGCGGGAGAGAGTGAGCAGTTCTTC. Translation: CASSGLAGESEQFF. The chain joins TRBV5-1 to TRBJ2-1; the match to TRBD2 covers 10 bases. Germline loops: CDR1 SGHRS, CDR2 YFSETQ. The CDR3 runs 14 residues. V was clipped by 4 bases and J by 9 bases; unmatched bases: 7.